Sequencing of this TCR beta chain was carried out in a study of high-grade serous ovarian cancer treatment subgroups. Tumor samples were taken before definitive surgery or chemotherapy. Trimming removed 7 bases from V and 8 bases from J; junction bases left unmatched: 8. The CDR3 is 15 amino acids. Per the germline V gene, CDR1 is MNHNY and CDR2 is SVGAGI (reference sequence). The table came from immunoSEQ multiplex PCR; TCRdb's copy has only in-frame clones and leaves some out. The sample holds about 33,000 clones, about four fifths seen once. The chain recombines TRBV6-6 with TRBJ2-1; TRBD2 aligns across 13 bases. This sequence was found in a human donor with high-grade serous ovarian cancer. The material sequenced was tumor tissue. CDR3 amino acids: CASNEGTSGNDEQFF. The CDR3 coding sequence is TGTGCCAGCAATGAGGGGACTAGCGGGAACGATGAGCAGTTCTTC.